This T cell receptor (beta chain) was retrieved from a study of CD8 T cells in Susac syndrome. RNA totalling 0.5 to 1 ug underwent reverse transcription with random hexamers. Amplification of TCR beta CDR3 by immunoSEQ multiplex PCR spanned 54 Vbeta and 13 Jbeta. TCRdb reprocessed the immunoSEQ multiplex PCR reads with MiXCR, giving one entry per CDR3 protein. The table lists 140,000 to 150,000 distinct CDR3 sequences, around 96% of them singletons. This sequence originates from a human donor with multiple sclerosis. Material for sequencing was CD4+ T cells from PBMCs.

The CDR3 sequence: CASSLDPTYNEQFF. CDR3 DNA sequence: TGCGCCAGCAGCCTGGACCCGACCTACAATGAGCAGTTCTTC. The chain is built from TRBV4-1 and TRBJ2-1; no firm D call. The ends were cut back, 4 bases at V and 2 bases at J, with 9 bases in the middle. CDR3 size: 14 residues. Looked up from germline, CDR1 is MGHRA and CDR2 is YSYEKL.